The T cell receptor beta chain under discussion was sequenced for a study of blood T cell repertoires in COVID-19. Germline values: CDR1 SGDLS, CDR2 YYNGEE. Trimming took 5 bases from V and 8 from J, leaving 13 bases between them. CDR3 length: 13 amino acids. This clone was seen a few times. The repertoire was sequenced with immunoSEQ multiplex PCR; TCRdb's copy has only in-frame clones and lacks some. The sample holds some 160,000 clones, 85% seen once. The rearrangement joins TRBV9 to TRBJ1-4; D ambiguous. The sequence was obtained from a woman of 80 years or more with COVID-19, enrolled during active disease. Specimen: peripheral blood. The CDR3 nucleotides are TGTGCCAGCAGTCCAGACTCCGGCGAAAAACTGTTTTTT. Translation gives CASSPDSGEKLFF.